Presented here are 28 T cell receptor beta chains from one specimen sequenced in a study of blood T cell repertoires in COVID-19. This table comes from immunoSEQ multiplex PCR, and its TCRdb copy is limited to in-frame clones, with some not included. The table shows 180,000 or so clones, with approximately 80% occurring only once. The specimen was peripheral blood. These TCRs come from a man in his fifties who had recovered from COVID-19.

The sample holds one count of this clone. The chain is built from TRBV6-4 and TRBJ2-3; TRBD2 matches 7 bases. The CDR3 is 13 amino acids. With 8 bases clipped from V and 2 bases from J, the junction kept 4 bases outside the gene matches. Germline CDR1 MRHNA, CDR2 SNTAGT. As DNA, the CDR3 is TGTGCCAGCGGGAGGGAACACACAGATACGCAGTATTTT. As protein: CASGREHTDTQYF.

This chain joins TRBV7-6 and TRBJ2-1, with 8 bases that match TRBD1. V lost 1 base to trimming and J lost 5 bases; unmatched junction nucleotides: 7. CDR1 is SGHVS and CDR2 is FNYEAQ in the germline V gene. The CDR3 loop spans 16 amino acids. The CDR3 DNA reads as TGTGCCAGCAGCTTAGTCAGACAGGGGACTGACAATGAGCAGTTCTTC. As protein: CASSLVRQGTDNEQFF.

This sequence joins TRBV19 and TRBJ1-1, with a weak D call TRBD1 (6 bases). Germline values: CDR1 LNHDA, CDR2 SQIVND (reference sequence). The CDR3 has 11 residues. In nucleotides, the CDR3 is TGTGCTGCACGGGGGGCCACTGAAGCTTTCTTT. Amino acids: CAARGATEAFF.

This clone turned up a few times. The genes are TRBV28 and TRBJ1-5, with 10 bases identical to TRBD1. V shed 6 bases, J shed 7 bases, and the junction held 15 bases outside the gene matches. The CDR3 runs to 17 residues. Germline CDR1 is MDHEN and CDR2 is SYDVKM. The CDR3 protein is CASSPVTGQGLWQPQHF. As DNA, the CDR3 is TGTGCCAGCAGCCCTGTGACGGGACAGGGGTTGTGGCAGCCCCAGCATTTT.

The chain recombines TRBV6-5 with TRBJ2-3, with TRBD2 matching over 7 bases. V lost 0 bases and J lost 1; bases outside the gene matches: 4. This CDR3 spans 16 amino acids. Germline lookup yields CDR1 MNHEY and CDR2 SVGAGI. The CDR3 DNA reads as TGTGCCAGCAGTTACTCGAGCGGGGACGGCACAGATACGCAGTATTTT. Translation gives CASSYSSGDGTDTQYF.

This chain uses TRBV7-2 with TRBJ2-2; TRBD2 might be the D (7 bases). V was clipped by 4 bases and J by 8 bases, with 20 bases between them. Germline loops: CDR1 SGHTA, CDR2 FQGNSA. This CDR3 contains 16 residues. The CDR3 sequence is CASSSWTRGGSGELFF. The DNA for the CDR3 is TGTGCCAGCAGCTCCTGGACTAGAGGGGGTTCTGGGGAGCTGTTTTTT. Variable domain in full (rest from reference TRBV7-2 and TRBJ2-2): GAGVSQSPSNKVTEKGKDVELRCDPISGHTALYWYRQSLGQGLEFLIYFQGNSAPDKSGLPSDRFSAERTGGSVSTLTIQRTQQEDSAVYLCASSSWTRGGSGELFFGEGSRLTVL.

The CDR3 here is CASSIAGSYNEQFF. DNA for the CDR3: TGCGCCAGTTCGATAGCGGGCTCCTACAATGAGCAGTTCTTC. This chain links TRBV10-1 with TRBJ2-1, with 7 nucleotides matching TRBD2. The J segment lost 0 bases and the V segment lost 9 bases, leaving 5 bases of the junction unmatched. The CDR3 totals 14 residues. Germline-derived CDR1 and CDR2 are WNHNN and SYGVQD (reference sequence).

The chain has TRBV28 and TRBJ1-1, with D possibly TRBD1 on 6 matching bases. The V gene lost 5 bases and the J gene lost 6 bases, with 22 bases spanning the gap. Germline assignment: CDR1 MDHEN and CDR2 SYDVKM. The CDR3 sequence is 16 residues long. In DNA form, the CDR3 reads TGTGCCAGCAGTCCACCGACAGGACTCTATCGCGCTGAAGCTTTCTTT. Translated, it gives CASSPPTGLYRAEAFF.

The V and J genes are TRBV7-9 and TRBJ2-1, with TRBD2 identical over 7 bases. Germline CDR1 SEHNR, CDR2 FQNEAQ (reference sequence). There are 13 residues in the CDR3. Here the CDR3 DNA reads TGTGCAACAGGCGGGAGTCCCCTCGATGAGCAGTTCTTC. Its protein is CATGGSPLDEQFF.

The rearrangement uses TRBV3-1 (or the pseudogene TRBV3-2) and TRBJ1-6, with a weak D call TRBD1 (6 bases). CDR1 LGHDT and CDR2 YNNKEL come from the germline V gene (reference sequence). The germline V and J ends were trimmed by 3 bases and 8 bases, with 17 bases remaining between them. The CDR3 extends over 16 amino acids. CDR3 protein: CASSQRSDRNDSPLHF. For the CDR3, the DNA is TGTGCCAGCAGCCAGCGCTCGGACAGAAATGATTCACCCCTCCACTTT.

The chain has TRBV2 and TRBJ2-3, with 8 bases that match TRBD1. CDR1 SNHLY and CDR2 FYNNEI come from the germline V gene. The J segment lost 1 base and the V segment lost 10 bases, leaving 10 bases of the junction unmatched. The CDR3 loop spans 15 amino acids. The CDR3 spells CATKTPGQGTDTQYF. CDR3 nucleotide sequence: TGTGCCACCAAAACTCCGGGACAGGGCACAGATACGCAGTATTTT.

The chain recombines TRBV7-7 with TRBJ2-3, with 11 bases fitting TRBD2. The V segment lost 5 bases and the J segment 7 bases; nucleotides outside the gene matches: 8. CDR1 is SSHAT and CDR2 is FNYEAQ in the germline V gene (reference sequence). CDR3 size: 15 residues. CDR3 amino acids: CASSPTSGAGHTQYF. The CDR3 coding sequence is TGTGCCAGCAGCCCGACTAGCGGGGCAGGCCATACGCAGTATTTT.

In DNA, the CDR3 is TGTGCCAGCAGTGATAATGGACTAACCACCTGGGGGGAGACCCAGTACTTC. It yields the protein CASSDNGLTTWGETQYF. The chain joins TRBV2 to TRBJ2-5, with D possibly matching TRBD2 (6 bases). This CDR3 comprises 17 residues. Germline V CDR1 and CDR2: SNHLY, FYNNEI. Trimming removed 3 bases from V and 5 bases from J, with 22 bases in between.

The V and J genes are TRBV7-3 and TRBJ1-1; D might be TRBD1 (5 bases). In germline, CDR1 is SGHTA, CDR2 FQGTGA. V gave up 8 bases and J gave up 0 bases, with 10 bases separating them. The CDR3 covers 13 residues. CDR3 DNA: TGTGCCAGCCGCAGGGAAATGAACACTGAAGCTTTCTTT. Translating gives CASRREMNTEAFF.

The chain has TRBV6-2 or TRBV6-3 and TRBJ2-7; 9 bases agree with TRBD2. Trimming took 2 bases from V and 3 from J; bases not matched to a gene: 5. Looked up from germline, CDR1 is MNHEY and CDR2 is SVGEGT. The CDR3 sequence is 15 residues long. CDR3 in DNA: TGTGCCAGCAGTTACCCTAGACTAGCGGTCTACGAGCAGTACTTC. Translating gives CASSYPRLAVYEQYF.

In nucleotides, the CDR3 is TGTGCCAGCAGTGAACGTGGGACAGGGACCAATCAGCCCCAGCATTTT. As protein: CASSERGTGTNQPQHF. V is TRBV6-1 and J is TRBJ1-5, with 9 bases matching TRBD1. Trimming cost V 2 bases and J 3 bases; bases outside gene matches: 5. CDR1 and CDR2 from the germline V gene are MNHNS and SASEGT. CDR3 length equals 16 residues.

The chain uses TRBV5-1 and TRBJ2-3; 7 positions match TRBD2. The ends lost 1 base at V and 1 base at J; junction bases unmatched: 12. This CDR3 has 18 amino acids. In germline, CDR1 is SGHRS, CDR2 YFSETQ. For the CDR3, the DNA is TGCGCCAGCAGCTTGTCGCTAACCAGCGGGATCGGCACAGATACGCAGTATTTT. It specifies CASSLSLTSGIGTDTQYF.

The rearrangement links TRBV7-8 to TRBJ2-7, with D tentatively TRBD1 (6 bases). This CDR3 has 15 residues. Germline V lookup: CDR1 SGHVS, CDR2 FQNEAQ. V was shortened by 2 bases and J by 2 bases, with 13 bases between the two germline ends. The DNA of the CDR3 is TGTGCCAGCAGCTTAAGCTCCCGGACAGCCTACGAGCAGTACTTC. It codes for CASSLSSRTAYEQYF. Full variable domain (rest looked up from reference TRBV7-8 and TRBJ2-7): GAGVSQSPRYKVAKRGQDVALRCDPISGHVSLFWYQQALGQGPEFLTYFQNEAQLDKSGLPSDRFFAERPEGSVSTLKIQRTQQEDSAVYLCASSLSSRTAYEQYFGPGTRLTVT.

This rearrangement joins TRBV7-3 to TRBJ2-7; 8 positions agree with TRBD2. Per germline, CDR1 SGHTA and CDR2 FQGTGA. The CDR3 has 15 residues. V lost 2 bases, J lost 5 bases, and 8 bases stayed unmatched. The CDR3 spells CASSLLGGLGDEQYF. The CDR3 bases are TGTGCCAGCAGCTTACTGGGGGGACTAGGGGACGAGCAGTACTTC.

V is TRBV7-3 and J is TRBJ2-2, with D maybe TRBD1 (5 bases). The CDR3 contains 16 residues. Germline V gene lookup returns CDR1 SGHTA and CDR2 FQGTGA. V was clipped by 5 bases and J by 1 base, with 14 bases between them. The CDR3 bases are TGTGCCAGCAGCCCAAGGGGTGGGAAGAACACCGGGGAGCTGTTTTTT. Encoded protein: CASSPRGGKNTGELFF.

This chain connects TRBV27 to TRBJ2-7, with 14 bases identical to TRBD2. Germline CDR1 and CDR2: MNHEY and SMNVEV (reference sequence). V lost 3 bases, J lost 3 bases, and 22 bases stayed unmatched. This CDR3 has 22 residues. This CDR3 is CASSFKPGLAGVRASRRYEQYF. DNA for the CDR3: TGTGCCAGCAGTTTTAAGCCGGGACTAGCGGGAGTGCGGGCCTCACGCCGCTACGAGCAGTACTTC.

DNA of the CDR3: TGTGCCAGTAGTATTCGGAGGGGCGAGGGCAATCAGCCCCAGCATTTT. It is translated as CASSIRRGEGNQPQHF. This rearrangement joins TRBV19 to TRBJ1-5; possible D gene TRBD1, 5 bases. This CDR3 region has 16 residues. Trimming cost V 3 bases and J 2 bases, with 14 bases left between them. Germline CDR1 and CDR2: LNHDA and SQIVND (reference sequence).

The rearrangement uses TRBV12-3 or TRBV12-4 and TRBJ2-3, with TRBD2 matching over 7 bases. Germline trimming cut 3 bases from V and 6 bases from J; bases unmatched to any gene: 3. This CDR3 is built from 13 residues. The CDR3 DNA is TGTGCCAGCAGTTTTCCCGGGAGGGATACGCAGTATTTT. Translated: CASSFPGRDTQYF.

This clone was recorded only once. V and J are TRBV11-2 and TRBJ1-2; a weak D match, TRBD1 (6 bases). V was pared by 4 bases and J by 3 bases, with 15 bases between. The CDR3 loop spans 15 amino acids. CDR1 and CDR2 (germline): SGHAT, FQNNGV. CDR3 nucleotides: TGTGCCAGCAGCTCGTCGAGGGACAATGACTATGGCTACACCTTC. It yields the protein CASSSSRDNDYGYTF.

V and J are TRBV5-5 and TRBJ2-2; D uncertain. The CDR3 runs to 14 residues. Trimming cost V 5 bases and J 0 bases, with 8 bases left between them. The V gene's germline CDR1 is SGHKS and CDR2 YYEKEE (reference sequence). For the CDR3, the DNA is TGTGCCAGCAGTCCTAAACCGAACACCGGGGAGCTGTTTTTT. Its protein is CASSPKPNTGELFF.

The J gene is TRBJ2-5, the V gene TRBV6-2 or TRBV6-3; 7 bases are shared with TRBD1. CDR1 and CDR2 (germline): MNHEY, SVGEGT. The CDR3 runs 15 residues. The J segment lost 5 bases and the V segment lost 2 bases, leaving 8 bases of the junction unmatched. The CDR3 protein is CASSYGGQPGETQYF. The CDR3 nucleotides read TGTGCCAGCAGTTACGGGGGACAGCCGGGGGAGACCCAGTACTTC.

This clone has just a few counts. The gene calls are TRBV21-1 and TRBJ2-1; the D call of TRBD2 is as the table states it, not checked on the DNA. TRBV21-1 is described as a pseudogene. This CDR3 has 16 residues. CDR3 in DNA: TGTGCCAGCAGCCTTTCCACTAGCGGACCAAACAATGAGCAGTTCTTC. It yields the protein CASSLSTSGPNNEQFF.

This clone has only a few counts. CDR3 nucleotides: TGTGCCAGCAGTCCGGAGGGGTCCAGGGCGTTATCGAGGGGTCAACAGTTCTTC. Encoded protein: CASSPEGSRALSRGQQFF. The V and J genes are TRBV27 and TRBJ2-1; tentatively, D is TRBD2 (6 bases). CDR1 and CDR2 from the germline V gene are MNHEY and SMNVEV (reference sequence). This CDR3 comprises 18 residues. Deletions cut 5 bases from V and 13 bases from J, with 33 bases between.